One sample yielded the 21 T cell receptor beta chains listed below, sequenced in a study of control samples from healthy donors and cancer patients. Clones were read by immunoSEQ multiplex PCR, and TCRdb kept only the in-frame ones, dropping some. The table shows 150,000 to 200,000 clones, with 90% to 95% occurring only once. Sequencing input: blood. Every receptor here comes from a woman under 40 in good health.

The genes are TRBV27 and TRBJ1-5, with D possibly matching TRBD1 (6 bases). CDR1 MNHEY and CDR2 SMNVEV come from the germline V gene (reference sequence). CDR3 length equals 15 residues. Trimming removed 3 bases at V and 4 bases at J, with 13 bases between. The DNA of the CDR3 is TGTGCCAGCAGTTTTTTGGGGGGCGGGAATCAGCCCCAGCATTTT. It is translated as CASSFLGGGNQPQHF.

This clone was seen a handful of times. The chain combines TRBV11-2 with TRBJ1-1; D remains ambiguous. V gave up 2 bases and J gave up 1 base, with 14 bases separating them. Germline V gene lookup returns CDR1 SGHAT and CDR2 FQNNGV. The CDR3 consists of 16 residues. CDR3 residues: CASSLSGRSGNTEAFF. The CDR3 DNA is TGTGCCAGCAGCTTAAGCGGGAGGTCAGGGAACACTGAAGCTTTCTTT.

For the CDR3, the DNA is TGTGCCAGTAGCCCTAGCGGGAGGGTGACCGGGGAGCTGTTTTTT. Amino acids: CASSPSGRVTGELFF. This chain connects TRBV19 to TRBJ2-2; TRBD2 matches at 12 bases. Unmatched junction bases numbered 4, after V lost 6 bases and J lost 5 bases. The CDR3 loop spans 15 amino acids. Per the germline V gene, CDR1 is LNHDA and CDR2 is SQIVND (reference sequence).

The J gene is TRBJ1-2, the V gene TRBV29-1; unclear D gene. Germline V gives CDR1 SQVTM, CDR2 ANQGSEA. Trimming cost V 4 bases and J 4 bases, with 7 bases left between them. The CDR3 runs 11 residues. The CDR3 sequence: CSVGERYGYTF. In DNA, the CDR3 is TGCAGCGTTGGGGAGCGCTATGGCTACACCTTC.

The chain uses TRBV7-3 and TRBJ2-1; 9 bases are a match to TRBD1. The trim removed 5 bases at V and 5 bases at J, leaving 4 bases unmatched. The CDR3 runs 14 residues. Germline CDR1 is SGHTA and CDR2 is FQGTGA. The CDR3 bases are TGTGCCAGCAGCGCGGGACAGGGCCACAATGAGCAGTTCTTC. Amino acids: CASSAGQGHNEQFF. Using reference TRBV7-3 and TRBJ2-1 for the parts outside the CDR3, the full variable domain is GAGVSQTPSNKVTEKGKYVELRCDPISGHTALYWYRQSLGQGPEFLIYFQGTGAADDSGLPNDRFFAVRPEGSVSTLKIQRTERGDSAVYLCASSAGQGHNEQFFGPGTRLTVL.

The CDR3 region has the DNA TGTGCCAGCAGTGAAGCCCCCTACGAGCAGTACTTC. It encodes CASSEAPYEQYF. The V and J genes are TRBV6-1 and TRBJ2-7; D uncertain. Trimming pared 0 bases from V and 2 bases from J, leaving 2 bases between. The CDR3 is 12 residues long. Germline CDR1 MNHNS, CDR2 SASEGT.

The V call is TRBV3-1 (or the pseudogene TRBV3-2), the J call TRBJ1-2; D not resolved. The ends were cut back, 1 base at V and 0 bases at J, with 6 bases in the middle. This CDR3 is built from 14 residues. Germline-derived CDR1 and CDR2 are LGHDT and YNNKEL (reference sequence). For the CDR3, the DNA is TGTGCCAGCAGCCAAGGGTTCGCTAACTATGGCTACACCTTC. Encoded protein: CASSQGFANYGYTF.

As regards this clone: No conserved phenylalanine or tryptophan is present at the end of the CDR3, so a read error is the likely explanation. This chain links TRBV19 with TRBJ1-6, with TRBD1 identical over 7 bases. V shed 1 base and J 6 bases; nucleotides not matched to a gene: 3. Germline CDR1 reads LNHDA; CDR2 reads SQIVND (reference sequence). The CDR3 has 15 residues. This chain's CDR3 is CASSIAGTANSPLHL. The CDR3 DNA sequence: TGTGCCAGTAGTATAGCCGGGACAGCTAATTCACCCCTCCACCTT.

The gene calls are TRBV15 and TRBJ1-1; TRBD1 is a possible D gene (6 bases). Germline V lookup: CDR1 LNHNV, CDR2 YYDKDF (reference sequence). This CDR3 spans 14 amino acids. The V end lost 0 bases, the J end lost 1 base, and 6 bases lay between the germline ends. This chain's CDR3 is CATSREQGNTEAFF. The CDR3 DNA follows: TGTGCCACCAGCAGAGAACAGGGGAACACTGAAGCTTTCTTT.

The genes are TRBV28 and TRBJ1-2; 7 positions match TRBD1. This CDR3 has 15 amino acids. Germline CDR1 is MDHEN and CDR2 is SYDVKM. V lost 2 bases, J lost 4 bases, and 7 bases stayed unmatched. The CDR3 loop is CASSLEAGGLYGYTF. In DNA form, the CDR3 reads TGTGCCAGCAGTTTAGAGGCAGGGGGTCTCTATGGCTACACCTTC.

V usage is TRBV7-6 and J usage is TRBJ1-3; D is perhaps TRBD1 (6 bases). Germline V gene lookup returns CDR1 SGHVS and CDR2 FNYEAQ. Trimming shortened V by 2 bases and J by 1 base, and 18 bases separated the two germline ends. This CDR3 has 18 amino acids. The CDR3, as DNA: TGTGCCAGCAGCTTAATCGGGTCAGGGGTCTCGTCTGGAAACACCATATATTTT. Its protein product is CASSLIGSGVSSGNTIYF.

This clone was detected only a few times. The J gene is TRBJ1-5, the V gene TRBV28; 7 nucleotides line up with TRBD1. The ends lost 5 bases at V and 1 base at J; junction bases unmatched: 5. CDR3 size: 15 residues. CDR1 is MDHEN, CDR2 SYDVKM, per germline. The CDR3 sequence is CASSALRGSNQPQHF. CDR3 DNA: TGTGCCAGCAGTGCCCTCAGGGGGAGCAATCAGCCCCAGCATTTT.

This rearrangement joins TRBV12-1 to TRBJ2-5; the D call in the table, TRBD2, was not verified against the DNA. TRBV12-1 is a pseudogene segment. CDR3 length: 15 residues. CDR3 bases: TGTGCCAGCAGCTTTGCTAGCGGGGGGATCGAGACCCAGTACTTC. This gives the protein CASSFASGGIETQYF.

Note on this clone: The sample holds other DNA sequences that translate to the same CDR3. The chain is built from TRBV18 and TRBJ1-6; 10 nucleotides line up with TRBD1. The V segment lost 2 bases and the J segment 0 bases; nucleotides outside the gene matches: 4. This CDR3 region has 18 residues. Looked up from germline, CDR1 is KGHSH and CDR2 is LQKENI. The CDR3 loop reads CASSPMGQGSSYNSPLHF. The CDR3 DNA follows: TGTGCCAGCTCACCAATGGGACAGGGGAGCTCCTATAATTCACCCCTCCACTTT.

The chain employs TRBV5-3 and TRBJ1-1, with 9 positions matching TRBD1. TRBV5-3 is treated as an ORF (open reading frame) with a function not yet certain. The CDR3 length is 14 residues. V dropped 2 bases and J dropped 8; count of bases not matched to a gene: 7. The CDR3 reads CARSLYFTGGEAFF. For the CDR3, the DNA is TGTGCCAGAAGCTTATATTTTACAGGGGGCGAAGCTTTCTTT.

The J gene is TRBJ1-2, the V gene TRBV11-3; TRBD1 aligns across 9 bases. V lost 6 bases to trimming and J lost 5 bases; unmatched junction nucleotides: 4. The germline gives CDR1 SGHNT, CDR2 YENEEA. The CDR3 covers 13 residues. CDR3 loop: CASSLTGGYGYTF. DNA for the CDR3: TGTGCCAGCAGTCTGACAGGGGGATATGGCTACACCTTC. Using reference TRBV11-3 and TRBJ1-2 for the parts outside the CDR3, the full variable domain is EAGVVQSPRYKIIEKKQPVAFWCNPISGHNTLYWYLQNLGQGPELLIRYENEEAVDDSQLPKDRFSAERLKGVDSTLKIQPAELGDSAVYLCASSLTGGYGYTFGSGTRLTVV.

The chain is built from TRBV6-1 and TRBJ1-5; D gene unclear. The CDR3 is made up of 14 amino acids. CDR1 and CDR2 (germline): MNHNS, SASEGT. V dropped 3 bases and J dropped 2 bases, with 8 bases sitting between them. The CDR3 DNA reads as TGTGCCAGCAGTGAGGGGAACGGCAATCAGCCCCAGCATTTT. It specifies CASSEGNGNQPQHF.

This clone was counted a single time. The V call is TRBV28, the J call TRBJ1-1, with D unclear. CDR3 length equals 13 residues. V lost 1 base to trimming and J lost 1 base, with 4 bases between them. CDR1 and CDR2 (germline): MDHEN, SYDVKM. Here the CDR3 reads CASSLSANTEAFF. The DNA for the CDR3 is TGTGCCAGCAGTTTATCTGCGAACACTGAAGCTTTCTTT. Looking up the rest from reference TRBV28 and TRBJ1-1 gives the full variable domain: DVKVTQSSRYLVKRTGEKVFLECVQDMDHENMFWYRQDPGLGLRLIYFSYDVKMKEKGDIPEGYSVSREKKERFSLILESASTNQTSMYLCASSLSANTEAFFGQGTRLTVV.

This clone was seen only a few times. The rearrangement uses TRBV18 and TRBJ2-7, with 9 bases fitting TRBD1. This CDR3 is built from 12 residues. The V gene's germline CDR1 is KGHSH and CDR2 LQKENI. J gave up 5 bases and V 6 bases, and 2 bases lay outside the gene matches. DNA of the CDR3: TGTGCCAGCTCCCGGACAGGGGACGAGCAGTACTTC. Translating it yields CASSRTGDEQYF. Variable domain in full (rest from reference TRBV18 and TRBJ2-7): NAGVMQNPRHLVRRRGQEARLRCSPMKGHSHVYWYRQLPEEGLKFMVYLQKENIIDESGMPKERFSAEFPKEGPSILRIQQVVRGDSAAYFCASSRTGDEQYFGPGTRLTVT.

This clone has just one count. The chain carries TRBV2 and TRBJ1-5; no reliable D call. This CDR3 contains 14 residues. V lost 6 bases and J 0 bases, leaving 9 bases between the germline ends. Germline CDR1 reads SNHLY; CDR2 reads FYNNEI. The CDR3 DNA follows: TGTGCCAGCAGCCCTGGACGTAGCAATCAGCCCCAGCATTTT. Translation gives CASSPGRSNQPQHF.

V and J are TRBV28 and TRBJ2-7, with D possibly being TRBD1 (6 bases). The ends were cut back, 9 bases at V and 4 bases at J, with 7 bases in the middle. The germline V gene encodes CDR1 MDHEN and CDR2 SYDVKM. The CDR3 spans 10 residues. CDR3 nucleotides: TGTGCCAGTGGACAGTACGAGCAGTACTTC. It is translated as CASGQYEQYF. Variable domain in full (rest from reference TRBV28 and TRBJ2-7): DVKVTQSSRYLVKRTGEKVFLECVQDMDHENMFWYRQDPGLGLRLIYFSYDVKMKEKGDIPEGYSVSREKKERFSLILESASTNQTSMYLCASGQYEQYFGPGTRLTVT.